The clone carrying this T cell receptor beta chain has a handful of counts. The antigen is unknown. MiXCR, run by TCRdb on the 5' RACE reads, gives a single entry per CDR3 protein. The repertoire holds 120,000 or so distinct CDR3 sequences, about 6% seen once, with approximately 2.1% in the top ten. The data are from a study of T-cell memory formation after mild COVID-19. Overall study findings and caveats: Chiefly within CM and EM were the contracting CD4+ clones; CD8+ ones were within EMRA.

Trimming cost V 1 base and J 4 bases, with 16 bases left between them. The length of the CDR3 is 16 residues. In germline, CDR1 is LNHDA, CDR2 SQIVND (reference sequence). This receptor was obtained from an adult woman who had mild COVID-19 (a few samples of this study predate the infection). Cell type and time point are not known. The V gene is TRBV19, the J gene TRBJ1-2; D is perhaps TRBD1 (6 bases). The material sequenced was PBMCs or a T cell subset sorted from them (not recorded which). CDR3 loop: CASSIASGRGGYGYTF. For the CDR3, the DNA is TGTGCCAGTAGTATAGCGTCGGGCAGAGGGGGCTATGGCTACACCTTC.